Listed below are T cell receptor beta chains from one sample, sequenced in a study of technical replicates of blood from a few donors. The assay was immunoSEQ multiplex PCR, and TCRdb's table has in-frame clones only and misses some. Of 75,000 to 95,000 clones in the sample, roughly 94% were seen once. The sample comprised T cells isolated from PBMCs. All receptors derive from a human donor in good health. The CDR3 runs from the conserved cysteine through the conserved F or W. D genes are given only for firm matches. Expanded clones are given a class, and other clones once, few, many or no size at all.

>TRBD1|TRBJ1-2|TRBV28|NA
TGTGCCAGCAGTCGGACAGGCCCTAGGGATGGCTACACCTTC
CASSRTGPRDGYTF
>NA|TRBJ2-3|TRBV6-5|NA
TGTGCCAGCAATCCGTCAGGGGGGGATACGCAGTATTTT
CASNPSGGDTQYF
>TRBD1|TRBJ2-6|TRBV7-9|NA
TGTGCCAGCAGCCCAACCGGCCAGGGGGAAGTCCTGACTTTC
CASSPTGQGEVLTF
>NA|TRBJ2-7|TRBV10-2|NA
TGCGCCAGCAGAGCACAGGGTGGTCCTTCCTACGAGCAGTACTTC
CASRAQGGPSYEQYF
>NA|TRBJ2-7|TRBV27|NA
TGTGCCAGCAGTTTGCACCAGGAAACCTACGAGCAGTACTTC
CASSLHQETYEQYF
>NA|TRBJ1-1|TRBV30|NA
TGTGCCCCCGGGGGGAACACTGAAGCTTTCTTT
CAPGGNTEAFF
>TRBD1|TRBJ1-1|TRBV6-1|NA
TGTGCCAGCAAGACAGGGGGGAGGACTGAAGCTTTCTTT
CASKTGGRTEAFF
>NA|TRBJ1-2|TRBV5-1|NA
TGCGCCAGCAGCGGGCCTCAGGGATGGGGAAACTATGGCTACACCTTC
CASSGPQGWGNYGYTF
>NA|TRBJ1-3|TRBV7-9|NA
TGTGCCAGCAGCTTAGCAACACGTGGAAACACCATATATTTT
CASSLATRGNTIYF
>NA|TRBJ1-2|TRBV6-5|NA
TGTGCCAGCAGTTACGGGGGGGGTGGCTACACCTTC
CASSYGGGGYTF
>NA|TRBJ2-5|TRBV14|NA
TGTGCCAGCAGCCAAGGCTGGCAGCAAGAGACCCAGTACTTC
CASSQGWQQETQYF
>TRBD1|TRBJ2-7|TRBV6-1|NA
TGTGCCAGCAGACAGGGGGCTTTCTACGAGCAGTACTTC
CASRQGAFYEQYF
>TRBD1|TRBJ2-7|TRBV5-1|once
TGCGCCAGCAGGGACAGGCTCCACGAGCAGTACTTC
CASRDRLHEQYF
>NA|TRBJ1-1|TRBV6-5|NA
TGTGCCAGCAGCTTGGGACAGAACACTGAAGCTTTCTTT
CASSLGQNTEAFF
>NA|TRBJ2-2|TRBV2|NA
TGTGCCAGCAGTGATATTATAGGGGTGGGCACCGGGGAGCTGTTTTTT
CASSDIIGVGTGELFF
>NA|TRBJ2-3|TRBV18|NA
TGTGCCAGCTCACCGGACAGTTACACAGATACGCAGTATTTT
CASSPDSYTDTQYF
>TRBD1|TRBJ1-4|TRBV6-1|NA
TGTGCCACCCGAGACGGGACAGCTAATGAAAAACTGTTTTTT
CATRDGTANEKLFF
>NA|TRBJ2-1|TRBV4-1|NA
TGCGCCAGCAGCCAAGTATTCCGTCAGGCAGGCTCCTACAATGAGCAGTTCTTC
CASSQVFRQAGSYNEQFF
>TRBD2|TRBJ2-7|TRBV27|NA
TGTGCCAGCAGTTTAGCGGGAGGGTTTTACGAGCAGTACTTC
CASSLAGGFYEQYF
>NA|TRBJ2-4|TRBV28|NA
TGTGCCAGCAGTTTACCTTTCCAGGGAAAATTGAACATTCAGTACTTC
CASSLPFQGKLNIQYF
>NA|TRBJ2-4|TRBV2|NA
TGTGCCAGCAGTGTAGAGGGTCAGGAAAACATTCAGTACTTC
CASSVEGQENIQYF
>NA|TRBJ1-3|TRBV7-9|NA
TGTGCCAGCAGAAAGGACATTGACTCTGGAAACACCATATATTTT
CASRKDIDSGNTIYF
>NA|TRBJ2-1|TRBV5-8|NA
TGTGCCAGCAGCTTTTGGGTAGCGGCGAACAATGAGCAGTTCTTC
CASSFWVAANNEQFF
>TRBD1|TRBJ1-1|TRBV6-5|NA
TGTGCCAGCAACGTCAGGGGGCAAGGGGTCACTGAAGCTTTCTTT
CASNVRGQGVTEAFF
>TRBD1|TRBJ2-7|TRBV19|once
TGTGCCAGTAGGGGGGGACAGGGACCCTACGAGCAGTACTTC
CASRGGQGPYEQYF
>TRBD1|TRBJ2-3|TRBV14|NA
TGTGCCAGCAGCCCCCGGACAGGGTGGAGCACAGATACGCAGTATTTT
CASSPRTGWSTDTQYF
>TRBD1|TRBJ1-4|TRBV6-1|once
TGTGCCAGCAGTACACTGATGGGACAGGATGAAAAACTGTTTTTT
CASSTLMGQDEKLFF
>NA|TRBJ1-1|TRBV9|NA
TGTGCCAGCAGACAGGGTCAATCGGTGAACACTGAAGCTTTCTTT
CASRQGQSVNTEAFF
>NA|TRBJ1-1|TRBV21-1|NA
TGTGCCAGCAGCACTCAACGGGACAGGCCTATGAACACTGAAGCTTTCTTT
CASSTQRDRPMNTEAFF
>NA|TRBJ1-3|TRBV2|once
TGTGCCAGCAGTTTAGGGGTGAACAGAGTCTCTGGAAACACCATATATTTT
CASSLGVNRVSGNTIYF
>NA|TRBJ2-7|TRBV4-1|NA
TGCGCCAGCAGCCAAGATGATTATCTTCAGTGGTACGAGCAGTACTTC
CASSQDDYLQWYEQYF
>NA|TRBJ1-1|TRBV6-1|NA
TGTGCCAGCAGGGGCAGACAGTTCTCCACTGAAGCTTTCTTT
CASRGRQFSTEAFF
>TRBD1|TRBJ2-7|TRBV28|NA
TGTGCCAGCAGTTTCCCGGGACAGGGTGCCAACGAGCAGTACTTC
CASSFPGQGANEQYF